The 9 T cell receptor beta chains listed next were all sequenced from one sample in a study of human T cells and chemical hapten exposure. TCRdb ran MiXCR on the RACE reads and lists one entry per CDR3 protein. The table records 100,000 to 150,000 distinct CDR3 sequences, roughly 12% of them present only once. Noted time point: pre-sensitization, week 0. As to treatment: therapeutic diphenylcyclopropenone sensitization with weekly scalp DPC. The sequences come from whole blood, collected in connection with sensitization to the hapten diphenylcyclopropenone (DPC). These receptors all come from a woman between 18 and 29 years old with alopecia areata. Some clones in this sample may be carry-over from other donors' samples.

This clonotype was seen ten or more times. This chain uses TRBV12-3 or TRBV12-4 with TRBJ2-1; 8 nucleotides agree with TRBD2. The CDR3 spans 14 residues. V lost 8 bases and J lost 3; bases outside the gene matches: 6. In nucleotides, the CDR3 is TGTGCCAGCGGCGAGCTAGCGGGCTACAATGAGCAGTTCTTC. It translates to CASGELAGYNEQFF.

The CDR3 nucleotides are TGTGCCAGCAGCCAAGGGGGCGTACTACAGGGAAACACCATATATTTT. Its protein product is CASSQGGVLQGNTIYF. This chain connects TRBV3-1 to TRBJ1-3; D is perhaps TRBD1 (5 bases). In germline, CDR1 is LGHDT, CDR2 YNNKEL (reference sequence). The germline V and J ends were trimmed by 1 base and 4 bases, with 14 bases remaining between them. The CDR3 runs to 16 residues.

The chain combines TRBV20-1 with TRBJ2-5; 10 nucleotides agree with TRBD2. The CDR3 consists of 14 residues. CDR1 DFQATT and CDR2 SNEGSKA come from the germline V gene (reference sequence). With V trimmed by 6 bases and J by 5 bases, 9 bases remained unmatched. CDR3 coding DNA: TGCAGTGCAACGGGACTAGCGAAGGGGGAGACCCAGTACTTC. Its translation is CSATGLAKGETQYF.

This clonotype was found many times. The gene calls are TRBV20-1 and TRBJ1-2, with D possibly being TRBD1 (6 bases). The CDR3 is 14 amino acids. Germline V gene lookup returns CDR1 DFQATT and CDR2 SNEGSKA (reference sequence). CDR3 nucleotide sequence: TGCAGGCCGGAGGGGGGGTCGCGAAACTATGGCTACACCTTC. Translated, it gives CRPEGGSRNYGYTF.

The chain is built from TRBV7-9 and TRBJ2-5, with D uncertain. Germline CDR1 and CDR2: SEHNR and FQNEAQ (reference sequence). The V end lost 0 bases, the J end lost 5 bases, and 10 bases lay between the germline ends. This CDR3 region has 14 residues. CDR3 nucleotides: TGTGCCAGCAGCTTAGCGGCGATGGGGGAGACCCAGTACTTC. This codes for CASSLAAMGETQYF. Variable domain in full (rest from reference TRBV7-9 and TRBJ2-5): DTGVSQNPRHKITKRGQNVTFRCDPISEHNRLYWYRQTLGQGPEFLTYFQNEAQLEKSRLLSDRFSAERPKGSFSTLEIQRTEQGDSAMYLCASSLAAMGETQYFGPGTRLLVL.

There are many counts of this clonotype. DNA for the CDR3: TGCAGTGCTAGAGATTTGAAGCGGGGGCGCACAGATACGCAGTATTTT. As protein: CSARDLKRGRTDTQYF. The chain carries TRBV20-1 and TRBJ2-3; 8 bases are a match to TRBD2. CDR1 and CDR2 (germline): DFQATT, SNEGSKA (reference sequence). Losses at the gene ends were 0 bases for V and 1 base for J; bases not matched to a gene: 6. The CDR3 has 16 amino acids.

This clonotype occurred a few times. The chain couples TRBV12-5 to TRBJ1-5; 8 bases map to TRBD1. With 1 base clipped from V and 6 bases from J, the junction kept 2 bases outside the gene matches. This CDR3 comprises 14 residues. Germline V gene lookup returns CDR1 LGHNT and CDR2 FRNRAP. The DNA of the CDR3 is TGTGCTAGTGGTTTGGGGACAGGGAGTCAGCCCCAGCATTTT. This codes for CASGLGTGSQPQHF. The entire variable domain, with the rest obtained from reference TRBV12-5 and TRBJ1-5, is as follows: DARVTQTPRHKVTEMGQEVTMRCQPILGHNTVFWYRQTMMQGLELLAYFRNRAPLDDSGMPKDRFSAEMPDATLATLKIQPSEPRDSAVYFCASGLGTGSQPQHFGDGTRLSIL.

The table lists this clonotype with a few counts. The chain links TRBV29-1 to TRBJ2-7, with D possibly matching TRBD2 (6 bases). CDR1 is SQVTM, CDR2 ANQGSEA, per germline. The CDR3 totals 13 residues. Trimming left V 3 bases short and J 6 bases short, with 15 bases between. The CDR3 sequence is CSVDDQGGREQYF. The CDR3 DNA sequence: TGCAGCGTTGATGACCAGGGAGGCCGCGAGCAGTACTTC.

This clonotype was recorded a few times. This sequence joins TRBV7-3 and TRBJ2-7; 10 positions match TRBD2. V lost 1 base, J lost 0 bases, and 3 bases stayed unmatched. The CDR3 has 16 amino acids. From germline, CDR1 is SGHTA and CDR2 FQGTGA. The DNA of the CDR3 is TGTGCCAGCAGCTTAAGGGGGACTAGCGCCTCCTACGAGCAGTACTTC. This encodes CASSLRGTSASYEQYF. Looking up the rest from reference TRBV7-3 and TRBJ2-7 gives the full variable domain: GAGVSQTPSNKVTEKGKYVELRCDPISGHTALYWYRQSLGQGPEFLIYFQGTGAADDSGLPNDRFFAVRPEGSVSTLKIQRTERGDSAVYLCASSLRGTSASYEQYFGPGTRLTVT.